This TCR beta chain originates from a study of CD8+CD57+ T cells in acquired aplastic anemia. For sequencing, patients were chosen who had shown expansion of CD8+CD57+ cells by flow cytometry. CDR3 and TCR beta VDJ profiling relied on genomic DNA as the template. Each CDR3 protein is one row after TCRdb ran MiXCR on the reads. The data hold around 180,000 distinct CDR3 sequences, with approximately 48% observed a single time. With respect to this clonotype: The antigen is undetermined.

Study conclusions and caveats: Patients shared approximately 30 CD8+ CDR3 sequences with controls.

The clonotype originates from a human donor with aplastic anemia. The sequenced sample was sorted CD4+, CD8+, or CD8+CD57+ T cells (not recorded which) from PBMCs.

The CDR3 reads CASSRFREEAFF. The CDR3 DNA is TGTGCCAGTAGTAGGTTCAGGGAGGAAGCTTTCTTT. This chain links TRBV19 with TRBJ1-1; possibly TRBD1 for D (5 bases). This CDR3 contains 12 residues. V lost 4 bases, J lost 8 bases, and 11 bases lay in between. CDR1 is LNHDA and CDR2 is SQIVND in the germline V gene (reference sequence).